This TCR beta chain came from a study of cytomegalovirus exposure and HLA in healthy donors. Study-level information: The approximately 670 first-cohort repertoires and the roughly 120 validation repertoires shared the same platform, a later analysis reported. The study's findings and limits: A few CMV-associated chains proved CMV antigen-specific in vitro. Cytomegalovirus status was reportedly diagnosed by the classifier with high sensitivity and specificity. A later analysis found first-cohort TCR clusters tended to co-occur in the 95 to 150 validation repertoires.

The CDR3 sequence is 14 residues long. Per germline, CDR1 SGDLS and CDR2 YYNGEE. The V and J ends lost 4 bases and 8 bases respectively, with 16 bases between them. Sequenced by immunoSEQ multiplex PCR; TCRdb stores in-frame clones only, minus some. The sample records 250,000 to 300,000 clones, 86% being singletons. In regard to this clone: Its cognate antigen is unknown.

This chain links TRBV9 with TRBJ1-3, with D possibly TRBD1 on 5 matching bases. The sample consisted of PBMCs. The clonotype originates from a woman younger than 35 in good health and CMV-seronegative. CDR3 sequence (DNA): TGTGCCAGCAGCCCCCGTATTAGGGGTGACACCATATATTTT. It codes for CASSPRIRGDTIYF.